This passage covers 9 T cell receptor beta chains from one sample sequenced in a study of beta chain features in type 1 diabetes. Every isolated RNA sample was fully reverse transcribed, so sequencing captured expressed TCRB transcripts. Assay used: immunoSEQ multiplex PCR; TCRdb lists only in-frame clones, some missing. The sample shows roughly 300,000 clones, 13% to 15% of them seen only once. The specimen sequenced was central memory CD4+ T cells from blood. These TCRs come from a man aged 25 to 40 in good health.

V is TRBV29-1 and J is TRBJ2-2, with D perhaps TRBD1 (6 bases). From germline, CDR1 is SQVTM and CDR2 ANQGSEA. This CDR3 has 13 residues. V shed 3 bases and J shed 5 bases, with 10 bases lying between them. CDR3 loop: CSVDQGLTGELFF. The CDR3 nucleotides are TGCAGCGTTGATCAGGGGTTAACCGGGGAGCTGTTTTTT.

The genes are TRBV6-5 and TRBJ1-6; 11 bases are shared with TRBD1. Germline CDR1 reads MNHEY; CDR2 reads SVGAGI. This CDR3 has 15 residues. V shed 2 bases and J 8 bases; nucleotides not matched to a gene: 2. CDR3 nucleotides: TGTGCCAGCAGTTACACGGGACAGGGGGATTCACCCCTCCACTTT. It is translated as CASSYTGQGDSPLHF.

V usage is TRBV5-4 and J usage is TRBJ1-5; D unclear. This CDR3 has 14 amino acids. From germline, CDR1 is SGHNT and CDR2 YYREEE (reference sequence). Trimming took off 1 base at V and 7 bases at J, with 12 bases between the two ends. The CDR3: CASSLQAGGQPQHF. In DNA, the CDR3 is TGTGCCAGCAGCTTGCAGGCAGGCGGACAGCCCCAGCATTTT.

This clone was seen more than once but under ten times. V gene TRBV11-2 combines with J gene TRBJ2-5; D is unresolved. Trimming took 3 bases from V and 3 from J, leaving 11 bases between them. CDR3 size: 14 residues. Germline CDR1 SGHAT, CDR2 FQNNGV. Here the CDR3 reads CASSLATLKETQYF. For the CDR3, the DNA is TGTGCCAGCAGCTTGGCCACCCTCAAAGAGACCCAGTACTTC.

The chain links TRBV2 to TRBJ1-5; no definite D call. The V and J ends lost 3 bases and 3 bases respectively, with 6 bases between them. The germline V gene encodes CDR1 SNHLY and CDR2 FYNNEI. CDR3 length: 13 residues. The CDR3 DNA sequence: TGTGCCAGCAGTGACGACTACAATCAGCCCCAGCATTTT. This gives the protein CASSDDYNQPQHF.

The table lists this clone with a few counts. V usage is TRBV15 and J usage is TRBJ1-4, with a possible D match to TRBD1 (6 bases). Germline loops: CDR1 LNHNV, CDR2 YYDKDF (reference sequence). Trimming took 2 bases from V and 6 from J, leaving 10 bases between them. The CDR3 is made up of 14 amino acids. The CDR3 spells CATSRTGTYEKLFF. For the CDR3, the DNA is TGTGCCACCAGCAGAACAGGGACCTATGAAAAACTGTTTTTT.

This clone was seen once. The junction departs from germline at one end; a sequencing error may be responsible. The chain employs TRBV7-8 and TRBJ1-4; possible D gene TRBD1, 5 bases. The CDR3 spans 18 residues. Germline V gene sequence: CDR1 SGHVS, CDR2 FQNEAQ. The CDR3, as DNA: TGTGCCAGCAGCCCTCATATTGCCACGGGACTCTGGAAGGAAAAACTGTCTTTT. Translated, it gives CASSPHIATGLWKEKLSF.

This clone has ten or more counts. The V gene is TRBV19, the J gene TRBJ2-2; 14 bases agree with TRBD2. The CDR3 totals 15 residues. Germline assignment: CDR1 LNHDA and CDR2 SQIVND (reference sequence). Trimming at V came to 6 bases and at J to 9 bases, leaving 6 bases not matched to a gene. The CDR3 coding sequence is TGTGCCAGTAGGACTAGCGGGAGGGCAAACAGGGAGCTGTTTTTT. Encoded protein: CASRTSGRANRELFF.

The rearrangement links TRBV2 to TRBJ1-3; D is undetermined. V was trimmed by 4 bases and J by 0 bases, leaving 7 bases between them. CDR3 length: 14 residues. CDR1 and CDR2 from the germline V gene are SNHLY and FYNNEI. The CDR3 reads CASSAQLSGNTIYF. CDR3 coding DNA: TGTGCCAGCAGTGCACAGCTCTCTGGAAACACCATATATTTT.